A selection of T cell receptor beta chains follows, all from one sample in a study of Ad26.COV2.S vaccination and SARS-CoV-2 variants. The table came from immunoSEQ multiplex PCR; TCRdb's copy has only in-frame clones and leaves some out. Among about 410,000 clones listed, about 90% were seen once. Sequences were derived from peripheral blood, sampled in a trial of Ad26.COV2.S vaccine versus placebo. The origin of the receptors is a person aged 18-65 years who received the Ad26.COV2.S COVID-19 vaccine or a placebo. The CDR3 runs from the conserved cysteine through the conserved F or W. Fields, in order: V gene, D gene, J gene, CDR3 protein. D genes are given only for firm matches.

TRBV21-1	-	TRBJ1-1	CASSMTGQGDTEAFF
TRBV7-9	-	TRBJ1-4	CASSSAEGGRGEKLFF
TRBV24-1	-	TRBJ1-1	CATRGAGAEGTEAFF
TRBV7-8	TRBD1	TRBJ1-2	CASSITGVGYGYTF
TRBV15	-	TRBJ1-4	CATSRDLVATNEKLFF
TRBV11-2	-	TRBJ2-2	CASRPLGGVGTGELFF
TRBV5-1	-	TRBJ1-1	CASSLESGYLNTEAFF
TRBV30	-	TRBJ2-1	CAWNNLGGGGNEQFF
TRBV28	-	TRBJ2-6	CASSPGAVGANVLTF
TRBV5-1	-	TRBJ2-5	CASSLVSAETQYF
TRBV4-3	-	TRBJ2-1	CASSLRRGKLVEQFF
TRBV2	-	TRBJ1-5	CASSEADTRGAQHF
TRBV4-1	-	TRBJ2-2	CASSQVATVRTGELFF
TRBV27	TRBD1	TRBJ1-3	CASSSAGTGHGNTIYF
TRBV20-1	-	TRBJ1-1	CSASSGMSGYTEAFF
TRBV9	TRBD1	TRBJ1-6	CASSVGRGQPLHF
TRBV5-1	TRBD1	TRBJ2-7	CASTETGVGEQYF
TRBV19	TRBD1	TRBJ1-2	CASSGTGILTNYGYTF
TRBV6-6	TRBD1	TRBJ1-1	CASSYATGGNTEAFF
TRBV4-3	-	TRBJ1-3	CASSQGASSGNTIYF
TRBV7-6	-	TRBJ2-5	CASSYSSLMTGPQETQYF
TRBV3-1/TRBV3-2	TRBD1	TRBJ1-2	CASSHRTGESGYTF
TRBV27	-	TRBJ2-1	CASSLLGLNEQFF
TRBV19	-	TRBJ2-1	CASSISRDTTYNEQFF
TRBV19	-	TRBJ1-1	CASSIFSDDKRAFF
TRBV3-1/TRBV3-2	-	TRBJ2-3	CASSLRTKTDTQYF
TRBV10-2	TRBD2	TRBJ2-7	CASSEWGGGERYEQYF
TRBV4-3	-	TRBJ2-5	CASSQDLLFGDPWAATSGTQYF
TRBV27	-	TRBJ1-6	CASSFAGRRFSPLHF
TRBV3-1/TRBV3-2	-	TRBJ1-1	CASSQEQGRNTEAFF
TRBV7-2	TRBD2	TRBJ2-3	CASSSLRAGGSDTQYF
TRBV28	-	TRBJ1-3	CASSLDQANTIYF
TRBV30	-	TRBJ2-7	CAWSDGLARREQYF
TRBV7-9	TRBD1	TRBJ1-2	CASSSWTGEVGYTF
TRBV5-1	-	TRBJ2-2	CASSLAAGTNTGELFF
TRBV9	-	TRBJ1-3	CASSVAVGTGNTIYF
TRBV5-8	-	TRBJ2-3	CASSPGGDTQYF
TRBV15	TRBD1	TRBJ2-4	CATSRPQGELAKNIQYF
TRBV7-9	-	TRBJ1-3	CASSLVDIYF
TRBV7-2	-	TRBJ1-1	CASSLEWVGTEAFF
TRBV5-6	-	TRBJ2-3	CASSLGGTDTQYF
TRBV5-1	-	TRBJ1-6	CASSREGGASNSPLHF
TRBV5-1	TRBD2	TRBJ2-3	CASSLAGGGAKFTDTQYF
TRBV7-2	-	TRBJ2-3	CASSPGGPWSTDTQYF
TRBV6-5	-	TRBJ2-7	CASSYFLGAQLNEQYF